The clone carrying this T cell receptor (beta chain) has more than one count but fewer than ten. This specimen comes from a study of spatial heterogeneity in lung cancer. Stated time point: blood at routine non-recurrence follow-up after resection. The input material, whole RNA from tumor, nontumor lung or frozen PBMC, was sequenced unsorted. Individually, TCR cDNA molecules were each labelled with a unique molecular identifier. TCRdb re-derived calls from the 5' RACE reads in MiXCR, one entry per CDR3 protein. The repertoire has 45,000 to 65,000 distinct CDR3 sequences, under 8% of them found once; the top ten carry 35%. The CDR3 has 15 residues. Germline loops: CDR1 SGHRS, CDR2 YFSETQ. V shed 1 base, J shed 3 bases, and the junction held 4 bases outside the gene matches.

The receptor comes from a female donor with early-stage non-small cell lung cancer. The material sequenced was PBMCs, taken at follow-up. This sequence joins TRBV5-1 and TRBJ2-5, with TRBD2 matching 9 bases. Written as DNA, the CDR3 is TGCGCCAGCAGCTTGAGGGCTAGCGGGGAAGAGACCCAGTACTTC. Translation: CASSLRASGEETQYF. Supplemented by reference TRBV5-1 and TRBJ2-5, the full variable domain reads KAGVTQTPRYLIKTRGQQVTLSCSPISGHRSVSWYQQTPGQGLQFLFEYFSETQRNKGNFPGRFSGRQFSNSRSEMNVSTLELGDSALYLCASSLRASGEETQYFGPGTRLLVL.